This T cell receptor beta chain was sequenced during a study of T-cell reconstitution after alpha-beta-depleted transplantation in children. This clonotype has just a few counts. For TCRbeta, the library was prepared with unique molecular identifiers. MiXCR, applied by TCRdb to the PCR reads, yields one record per CDR3 protein. The sample includes 380,000 or so distinct CDR3 sequences, 10% to 15% seen only once; the top ten take about 4.5%. V shed 0 bases and J shed 2 bases, with 5 bases lying between them. Germline V gene data show CDR1 as SGDLS and CDR2 as YYNGEE. The CDR3 spans 13 residues. This receptor was taken from a human donor who donated a stem cell graft to a child with Fanconi anemia. The specimen comprised PBMCs, sampled from the stem cell graft. V gene TRBV9 combines with J gene TRBJ1-1; D unclear. DNA for the CDR3: TGTGCCAGCAGCGTAGTCGTCAACACTGAAGCTTTCTTT. Translating gives CASSVVVNTEAFF.